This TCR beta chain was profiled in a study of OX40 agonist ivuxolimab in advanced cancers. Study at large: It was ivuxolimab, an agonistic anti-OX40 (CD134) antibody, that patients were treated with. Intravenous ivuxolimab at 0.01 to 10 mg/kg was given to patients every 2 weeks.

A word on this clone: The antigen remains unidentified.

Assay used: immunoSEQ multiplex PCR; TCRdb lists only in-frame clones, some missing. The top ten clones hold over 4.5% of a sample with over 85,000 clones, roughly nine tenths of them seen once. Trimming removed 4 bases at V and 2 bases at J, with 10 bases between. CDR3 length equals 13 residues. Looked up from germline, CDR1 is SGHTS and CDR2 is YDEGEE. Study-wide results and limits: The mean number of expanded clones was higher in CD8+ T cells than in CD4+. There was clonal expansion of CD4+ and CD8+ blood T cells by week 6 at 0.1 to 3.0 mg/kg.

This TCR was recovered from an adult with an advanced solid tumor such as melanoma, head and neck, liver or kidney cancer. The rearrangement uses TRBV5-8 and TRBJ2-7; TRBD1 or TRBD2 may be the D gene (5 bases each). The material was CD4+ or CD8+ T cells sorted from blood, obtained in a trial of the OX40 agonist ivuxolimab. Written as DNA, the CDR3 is TGTGCCAGCAGCCGGGACCGAGCCTACGAGCAGTACTTC. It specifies CASSRDRAYEQYF.